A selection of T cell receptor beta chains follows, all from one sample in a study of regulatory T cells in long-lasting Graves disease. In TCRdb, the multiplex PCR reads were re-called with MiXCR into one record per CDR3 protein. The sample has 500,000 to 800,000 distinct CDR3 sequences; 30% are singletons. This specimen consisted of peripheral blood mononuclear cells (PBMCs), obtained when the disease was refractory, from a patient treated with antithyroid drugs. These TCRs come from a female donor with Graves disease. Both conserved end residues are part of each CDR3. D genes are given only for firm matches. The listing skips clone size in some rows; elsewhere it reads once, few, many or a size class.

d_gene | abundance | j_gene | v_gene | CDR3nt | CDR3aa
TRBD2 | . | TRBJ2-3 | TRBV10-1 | TGCGCCAGCAGCCGATCTAGCGGGGAGAGCACAGATACGCAGTATTTT | CASSRSSGESTDTQYF
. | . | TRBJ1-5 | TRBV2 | TGTGCCAGCAGTGGAACAGGACTTAGCAATCAGCCCCAGCATTTT | CASSGTGLSNQPQHF
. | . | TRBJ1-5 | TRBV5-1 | TGCGCCAGCCGGGCGGGGGGTATCAATCAGCCCCAGCATTTT | CASRAGGINQPQHF
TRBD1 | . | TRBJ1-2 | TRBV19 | TGTGCCAGTAGTATCGGGTTAACAGGGGCAGACTATGGCTACACCTTC | CASSIGLTGADYGYTF
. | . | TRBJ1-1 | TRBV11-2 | TGTGCCAGCAGCTTAGTTGTGACTGGGACTGAAGCTTTCTTT | CASSLVVTGTEAFF
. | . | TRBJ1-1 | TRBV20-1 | TGCAGTGCTAGACTTGGTTCGGGATTAGGGTATTATGTAGCTTTCTTT | CSARLGSGLGYYVAFF
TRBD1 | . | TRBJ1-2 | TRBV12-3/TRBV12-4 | TGTGCCAGCAGTTTCCAGGGGGGTTCGGGCTATGGCTACACCTTC | CASSFQGGSGYGYTF
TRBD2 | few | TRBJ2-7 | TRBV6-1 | TGTGCCAGCACCCCCAGCGGGATTCCCTACGAGCAGTACTTC | CASTPSGIPYEQYF
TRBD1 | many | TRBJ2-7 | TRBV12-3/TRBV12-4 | TGTGCCAGCAGTTTATGGGACAGGGTCATTGAGCAGTACTTC | CASSLWDRVIEQYF
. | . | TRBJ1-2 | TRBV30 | TGTGCCTGGAGCCCGAGGGGGGGCTACACCTTC | CAWSPRGGYTF
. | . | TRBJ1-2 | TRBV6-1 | TGTGCCAGCAGTGAAGGGCCGGTAATCTATGGCTACACCTTC | CASSEGPVIYGYTF
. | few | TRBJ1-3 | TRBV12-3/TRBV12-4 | TGTGCCAGCAGAGAGCCCCGGGGGCCGGGATCTTCGGGAAACACCATATATTTT | CASREPRGPGSSGNTIYF
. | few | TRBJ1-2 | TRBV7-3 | TGTGCCAGCAGCTCGGACACGACCGGAGGCTACACCTTC | CASSSDTTGGYTF
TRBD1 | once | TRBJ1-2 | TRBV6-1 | TGTGCCAGCAGACAAGGGGGCATGGTCTCCGGCTACACCTTC | CASRQGGMVSGYTF
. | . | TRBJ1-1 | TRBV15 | TGTGCCACCAGCAGAGACGCGGCCCAGGGGCCCGAAGCTTTCTTT | CATSRDAAQGPEAFF
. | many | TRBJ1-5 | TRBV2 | TGTGCCAGCAGTGAGCGGGGATATAGCAATCAGCCCCAGCATTTT | CASSERGYSNQPQHF
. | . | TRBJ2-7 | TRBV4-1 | TGCGCCAGCAGCCAAGATCAGGACTACCCTCTCGAGCAGTACTTC | CASSQDQDYPLEQYF
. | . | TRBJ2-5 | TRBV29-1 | TGCAGCGTTGAAGATCTAGCTGGGGGGGAGACCCAGTACTTC | CSVEDLAGGETQYF
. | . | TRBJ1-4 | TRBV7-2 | TGTGCCAGCAGCCGGGGCGTAGTAGAAAAACTGTTTTTT | CASSRGVVEKLFF
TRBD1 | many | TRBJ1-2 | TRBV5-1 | TGTGCCAGCAGTTTACAGGGGGCGGGTGGCTACACCTTC | CASSLQGAGGYTF
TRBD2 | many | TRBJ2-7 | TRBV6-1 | TGTGCCAGCAGTGAAGGAGGGACTAAAATCTACGAGCAGTACTTC | CASSEGGTKIYEQYF
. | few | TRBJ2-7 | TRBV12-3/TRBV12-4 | TGTGCCAGCAGCAAACAGGGATCCGGCTCCTACGAGCAGTACTTC | CASSKQGSGSYEQYF
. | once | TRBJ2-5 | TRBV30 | TGTGCCTGGAGCCTATCGGGGGAAAGGGGCCAAGAGACCCAGTACTTC | CAWSLSGERGQETQYF
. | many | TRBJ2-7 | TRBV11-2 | TGTGCCAGCAGCTTAGTCTGGCGGGATCGTACCGAGCAGTACTTC | CASSLVWRDRTEQYF
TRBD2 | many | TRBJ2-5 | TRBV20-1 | TGCAGTGCTACGGCTCTAGCGGGAGGTCCTGAGACCCAGTACTTC | CSATALAGGPETQYF
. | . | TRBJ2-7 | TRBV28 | TGTGCCAGCAGCTTCCCCGAGGGGGGGCCCTACGAGCAGTACTTC | CASSFPEGGPYEQYF
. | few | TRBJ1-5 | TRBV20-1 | TGCAGTGCTAGTTTGTCAGTGGGAAGCAATCAGCCCCAGCATTTT | CSASLSVGSNQPQHF
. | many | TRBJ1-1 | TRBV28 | TGTGCCAGCAGTTTAAGAGTTCGGACAGACGAAGCTTTCTTT | CASSLRVRTDEAFF
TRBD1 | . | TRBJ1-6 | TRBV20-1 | TGCAGTGCTAGAGCACAGGGGAATTCACCCCTCCACTTT | CSARAQGNSPLHF
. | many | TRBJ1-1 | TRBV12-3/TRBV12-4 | TGTGCCAGCAGGATACAGGCGAACACTGAAGCTTTCTTT | CASRIQANTEAFF
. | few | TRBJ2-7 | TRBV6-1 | TGTGCCAGCCTTGAGAGAAAAGCGTACGAGCAGTACTTC | CASLERKAYEQYF
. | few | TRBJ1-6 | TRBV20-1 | TGCAGTGCTAGTGTGGCAGGGCCGGTTTCACCCCTCCACTTT | CSASVAGPVSPLHF
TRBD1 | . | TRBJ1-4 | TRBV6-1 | TGTGCCAGCAGAGCCACAGGGGGCGGTGAAAAACTGTTTTTT | CASRATGGGEKLFF
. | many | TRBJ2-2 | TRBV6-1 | TGTGCCAGCAGACAGGGACCGAACACCGGGGAGCTGTTTTTT | CASRQGPNTGELFF
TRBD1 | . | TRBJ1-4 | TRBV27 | TGTGCCAGCAGTTTACGACGGGACAGGGAAAAACTGTTTTTT | CASSLRRDREKLFF
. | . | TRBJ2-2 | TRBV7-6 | TGTGCCAGCAGAGCGCCTCTAGGAAAAGATCGCGGGGAGCTGTTTTTT | CASRAPLGKDRGELFF
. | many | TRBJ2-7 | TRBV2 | TGTGCCAGCAGTGAAGTTGGTGCGGGTTGGGGCTCCTACGAGCAGTACTTC | CASSEVGAGWGSYEQYF